The sequence of this T cell receptor (beta chain) was determined in a study of human T cells and chemical hapten exposure. Study context: There were per-sample TCR yield variations, arising mainly from small pooled library volume differences.

Germline loops: CDR1 SGHAT, CDR2 FQNNGV. The junction had 12 bases not matched to a gene; V was cut back by 5 bases and J by 0 bases. The CDR3 covers 18 residues. Time point denoted: patch test 3, about 24 weeks after DPC sensitization. Noted treatment: therapeutic diphenylcyclopropenone sensitization with weekly scalp DPC. Total RNA extraction was carried out from unfractionated whole blood. Those who donated were patients with alopecia, 18 to 70 years of age, and suitable for DPC. Within the library, unique molecular identifiers were attached to each individual cDNA molecule. TCRdb re-derived calls from the RACE reads in MiXCR, one entry per CDR3 protein. This sample has over 30,000 distinct CDR3 sequences, with 9.5% found just once. This clonotype was picked up many times.

The receptor's source is a man aged 50-59 years with alopecia areata. Some clones in this sample may be carry-over from other donors' samples. The chain carries TRBV11-2 and TRBJ1-4, with 7 nucleotides matching TRBD1. The material was whole blood, obtained in connection with sensitization to the hapten diphenylcyclopropenone (DPC). The CDR3 protein is CASSPLGQRLATNEKLFF. The CDR3, as DNA: TGTGCCAGCAGCCCCCTGGGACAGAGACTTGCAACTAATGAAAAACTGTTTTTT. Full variable domain (missing parts from reference TRBV11-2 and TRBJ1-4): EAGVAQSPRYKIIEKRQSVAFWCNPISGHATLYWYQQILGQGPKLLIQFQNNGVVDDSQLPKDRFSAERLKGVDSTLKIQPAKLEDSAVYLCASSPLGQRLATNEKLFFGSGTQLSVL.